Reported below is one T cell receptor beta chain. This clonotype was seen many times. The clone's antigen remains unknown. No base quality values were provided; no much bigger clone lies one nucleotide off. This record comes from a study of regulatory T cells in long-lasting Graves disease (dated by TCRdb to about 2021). For the wider study: In the newly diagnosed Graves' disease group, patients had been taking antithyroid drugs for less than 3 months. Persistent Graves' disease patients were compared with newly diagnosed Graves' disease patients by peripheral blood TCR sequencing and RNA sequencing. The study was registered as a clinical trial and conducted in China. A total of around 35 samples underwent TCR sequencing, from about 13 patients with persistent Graves' disease and 20 or so patients with newly diagnosed Graves' disease.

The time point label, read with the paper, signifies: newly diagnosed GD, antithyroid drugs for less than 3 months. For both TCR sequencing and RNA sequencing, RNA was extracted from PBMCs using TRIzol. The diagnosis of Graves' disease followed American Thyroid Association guidelines. Recruitment of patients was carried out at an endocrinology department in Xi'an, China. Each patient gave roughly 10 milliliters of peripheral blood, collected in an EDTA anticoagulant tube. Ficoll Paque Plus density gradient separation was used to isolate PBMCs, and no further T cell sorting was done. An Agilent 2100 Bioanalyzer and agarose gel were used to check RNA quality, while a NanoDrop 2000 measured RNA concentration. From V the trimming removes 6 bases and from J it removes 6 bases, while the gene matches leave 5 bases of the junction unaccounted for. According to the germline V gene, CDR1 reads MNHNS and CDR2 reads SASEGT. The CDR3 runs 13 amino acids, cysteine and phenylalanine included. Only the CDR3 region is kept as DNA, spanning 39 bases read in frame from base 1.

The library was made by multiplex PCR. The instrument given in TCRdb is Illumina HiSeq 4000. To build TCR beta libraries, CDR3 regions were amplified by Arm-PCR using iRepertoire HTBI primers. Before sequencing, the PCR products underwent gel purification. The original methods were these. Across samples, some 62 TRBV and over 11 TRBJ segments were identified and used for gene usage analysis of CDR3 amino acid clonotypes. COPE and FqMerger were used to merge the filtered high-quality paired reads into contigs. BLAST was used to align contigs to IMGT TRBV, TRBD and TRBJ reference genes, with CDR3 defined following IMGT. Any clonotype with a frequency above 0.1% was counted as a highly expanded clone. Shannon entropy served as the measure of repertoire diversity, while the Gini coefficient captured V-J evenness. A clonotype found in more than one individual was treated as public. TCRdb trimmed the raw reads at Q25, called clones with MiXCR and kept productive beta chains. Every entry covers one CDR3 protein and lists the most common genes and DNA from its rows. TCRdb, rather than the study authors, made the V and J calls. This sample gives 350,000 to 500,000 distinct CDR3 sequences in total; 12% to 15% of them show up just once. The ten top clones hold approximately 17% of the sample.

The full study reports these points: Peripheral blood alone was examined, since thyroid tissue, which constituted the primary lesion, could not be accessed. Sequencing and analysis were limited to the TCR beta chain. A larger number of public clonotypes was shared among persistent patients (approximately 2,600) than among newly diagnosed patients (roughly 980). Compared with newly diagnosed patients, persistent Graves' disease patients had lower TCR Shannon entropy and fewer highly expanded clones, which suggests clonal expansion. The small sample size was acknowledged by the authors as a limitation that may reduce accuracy. Persistent disease showed preferential use of TRBV28, TRBJ1-2 and TRBJ2-5, whereas newly diagnosed disease favored TRBV20-1 and TRBJ2-1.

These data also featured in a second study, about T cells in Graves' hyperthyroidism and ophthalmopathy. Per that second paper: Graves' hyperthyroidism was defined as stable when no progression to ophthalmopathy occurred over 18 months of follow-up. Hyperthyroidism patients were aged 18 to 65 years and newly diagnosed, with disease duration of less than 2 months. The study excluded patients with uncontrolled infections, other autoimmune diseases, pregnancy or lactation. Diagnoses were established on the basis of clinical symptoms, serum thyroxine and TRAb, thyroid ultrasound, and orbital computed tomography. A first-round RT-PCR of the TCR CDR3 used the HTBI primer set with the Qiagen OneStep RT-PCR kit. Blood samples also contained most of the expanded thyroid clonotypes (frequency above 0.001), which suggests that blood repertoires may reflect thyroid immune responses. A 13 V-J signature model separated ophthalmopathy from stable hyperthyroidism, with around 88% sensitivity and 81.08% specificity in cross-validation and 80%/75% in testing. In validation, the model predicted progression to ophthalmopathy with approximately 69% sensitivity and around 72% specificity, a median of approximately 6.7 months before onset. A discovery cohort of fewer than 110 patients, 43 with Graves' ophthalmopathy and 57 with stable Graves' hyperthyroidism, was used to find distinguishing TCR V-J signatures. Whether ophthalmopathy could be predicted prospectively was tested in an independent validation cohort made up of 18 to 20 hyperthyroidism patients plus 17 patients who later progressed to ophthalmopathy. The 95 to 100 discovery patients were randomly divided into training and test sets at a 7:3 ratio. Thyroid tissue and blood T-cell repertoires from six Graves' hyperthyroidism patients were also compared in the study. Once sampling was done, hyperthyroidism patients were given methimazole at a starting dose of 30 mg daily, whereas ophthalmopathy patients were given high-dose intravenous methylprednisolone. A second multiplex PCR round built the libraries, followed by size selection and purification. The libraries were sequenced on an Illumina HiSeq2000 using paired-end 100 bp reads. SOAPnuke was used to process the raw data, with reads discarded if the reads contained adapters or uncalled bases, had a mean Phred below 15, or lacked an exact constant-primer or identifier match. COPE v1.2.5 was used to merge the high-quality paired reads, and each unique nucleotide sequence was defined as a clonotype. MiTCR v1.1 was used to align the clonotypes against IMGT TRBV, TRBD and TRBJ reference segments. The analysis was restricted to V-J combinations with a frequency above 0.0001, which together covered approximately 99% of the repertoires. The TCS score was defined as F50 (clonal expansion) divided by E x V (chaos), with BLOSUM62-based TCRdist calculated between CDR3 peptides within each V-J. Welch's t-statistics and random forest reduced some 510 V-J features to 10 to 15, which were used in a naive Bayes classifier (R e1071). No statistical method was used to set the sample size in advance, and investigators knew the group allocation. According to the paper, TCR Vbeta CDR3 sequencing was carried out on over 130 peripheral blood samples, which came from 40 to 45 ophthalmopathy, around 74 hyperthyroidism and about 17 progressor patients.

Material: peripheral blood mononuclear cells (PBMCs), obtained at new diagnosis, from a patient treated with antithyroid drugs. This sequence was found in a woman in her fifties or sixties with Graves disease. Donor details come from another sample of the same person, matched by shared clones. The rearrangement joined TRBV6-1 to TRBJ1-1, and TRBD1 matches 9 of the central bases. The encoded CDR3 is CASRSGQGPEAFF. The DNA sequence is as follows: TGTGCCAGCAGGTCGGGACAGGGCCCTGAAGCTTTCTTT.